What follows is one T cell receptor beta chain and its context. Its antigen is unidentified. It may be a read error: a sequence one base away is much more abundant. The CDR3 has 15 amino acids. V was pared by 3 bases and J by 0 bases, with 10 bases between. Germline assignment: CDR1 SGHNT and CDR2 YYREEE (reference sequence). Via MiXCR, TCRdb re-called the reads, giving one row per CDR3 protein. The sample yields about 76,000 distinct CDR3 sequences, 3.7% seen once. These data originate in a study of T cell repertoires in cytomegalovirus infection. About the research overall: A matching HLA type, together with CMV infection, was signaled by public TCR beta signatures. Overall study findings and caveats: Dominant in the ex vivo response were TCR beta clonotypes restricted by HLA-C and specific for CMV.

V and J are TRBV5-4 and TRBJ1-5; D is unresolved. Sample: PBMCs. The origin of this receptor is a human donor in good health (CMV status not recorded). Some clones in this sample may be carry-over from other donors' samples. The CDR3 sequence: CASSSEPDSNQPQHF. The CDR3 DNA reads TGTGCCAGCAGCTCGGAACCTGATAGCAATCAGCCCCAGCATTTT.